This TCR beta chain derives from a study of cytomegalovirus exposure and HLA in healthy donors. At the level of the study: Tens of millions of unique TCRs, all from HLA-typed donors, were included in an early release of the data. Study outcomes and limitations: A later analysis found most CMV-associated TCR beta chains apparently HLA-restricted.

On this clone itself: Its antigen remains unidentified.

The CDR3 totals 15 residues. The J segment lost 7 bases and the V segment lost 4 bases, leaving 9 bases of the junction unmatched. In germline, CDR1 is SGHRS, CDR2 YFSETQ. Researchers ran the PCR with 60 Vbeta and 13 Jbeta primers. The data were produced by immunoSEQ multiplex PCR, yet TCRdb's version contains in-frame clones alone and is incomplete. The data show 150,000 to 200,000 clones, 75% to 80% seen once. Source material: PBMCs. This sequence joins TRBV5-1 and TRBJ2-1; 9 bases map to TRBD1. The sequence derives from a woman aged 25 to 39 in good health and CMV-seropositive. CDR3 nucleotides: TGCGCCAGCAGCAGGGTGGGACAGGGAAGAAATGAGCAGTTCTTC. It yields the protein CASSRVGQGRNEQFF.